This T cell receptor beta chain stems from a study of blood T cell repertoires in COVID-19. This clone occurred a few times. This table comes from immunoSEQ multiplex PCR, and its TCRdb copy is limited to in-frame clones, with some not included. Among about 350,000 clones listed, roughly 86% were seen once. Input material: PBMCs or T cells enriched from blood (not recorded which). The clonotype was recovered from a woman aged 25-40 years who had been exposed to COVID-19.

The DNA for the CDR3 is TGTGCCAGCAGTCAGGTGGCAGGGAGGGGGCCCCAGCATTTT. Translating it yields CASSQVAGRGPQHF. The chain is built from TRBV3-1 (or the pseudogene TRBV3-2) and TRBJ1-5, with D possibly TRBD1 on 5 matching bases. The CDR3 is 14 amino acids. Trimming left V 6 bases short and J 9 bases short, with 18 bases between. Germline loops: CDR1 LGHDT, CDR2 YNNKEL (reference sequence).